Listed below are T cell receptor beta chains from one sample, sequenced in a study of technical replicates of blood from a handful of donors. Profiling relied on immunoSEQ multiplex PCR, and the TCRdb table lists in-frame clones only, not all of them. The data contain approximately 52,000 clones, about 93% of them singletons. Sequencing input: PBMCs. The receptors were gathered from a human donor in good health. Some clones in this sample may be carry-over from other donors' samples. Each CDR3 is given with its conserved first and last residue. D genes are given only for firm matches. Clone size appears in some rows only: once, few, many, or a class for an expanded clone.

NA	TRBD1	TRBV18	TRBJ1-2	CASSHGQESSYGYTF	TGTGCCAGCTCACACGGACAGGAGTCGTCCTATGGCTACACCTTC
NA	TRBD2	TRBV5-4	TRBJ2-1	CASRPAETSGTANEQFF	TGTGCCAGCAGACCCGCCGAGACTAGCGGAACCGCCAATGAGCAGTTCTTC
NA	TRBD2	TRBV15	TRBJ2-1	CATQRGVAGAPYNEQFF	TGTGCCACCCAGCGGGGGGTAGCGGGGGCCCCGTACAATGAGCAGTTCTTC
NA	TRBD1	TRBV7-3	TRBJ1-1	CASSPSGGAGRGAFF	TGTGCCAGCAGCCCCTCAGGGGGCGCTGGAAGGGGAGCTTTCTTT
NA	TRBD2	TRBV7-2	TRBJ2-7	CASSLAASGRDEQYF	TGTGCCAGCAGCTTAGCGGCTAGCGGGAGGGACGAGCAGTACTTC
few	NA	TRBV5-1	TRBJ1-2	CASSPQPTNYGYTF	TGCGCCAGCAGCCCACAGCCAACTAACTATGGCTACACCTTC
NA	NA	TRBV11-3	TRBJ2-1	CASSLARGDYNEQFF	TGTGCCAGCAGCTTAGCCCGTGGAGACTACAATGAGCAGTTCTTC
NA	TRBD1	TRBV7-6	TRBJ2-1	CASSWRVTGGNEQFF	TGTGCCAGCAGCTGGAGGGTGACAGGGGGCAATGAGCAGTTCTTC
few	TRBD1	TRBV5-1	TRBJ2-7	CASSWLPGTGTPYEQYF	TGCGCCAGCAGCTGGCTTCCGGGGACAGGGACTCCCTACGAGCAGTACTTC
NA	TRBD1	TRBV19	TRBJ2-7	CASRGDRGTNEQYF	TGTGCCAGTAGGGGTGACAGGGGGACTAACGAGCAGTACTTC
NA	NA	TRBV6-5	TRBJ2-3	CASSGAATDTQYF	TGTGCCAGCAGTGGGGCGGCTACAGATACGCAGTATTTT
NA	TRBD1	TRBV19	TRBJ1-4	CASSPGQDGGLGKLFF	TGTGCCAGTAGTCCCGGACAGGATGGCGGTCTCGGAAAACTGTTTTTT
once	TRBD2	TRBV4-2	TRBJ2-1	CASSHLSGGLYNEQFF	TGTGCCAGCAGCCACCTTAGCGGGGGGCTTTACAATGAGCAGTTCTTC
NA	NA	TRBV6-5	TRBJ2-5	CASSMSKLQETQYF	TGTGCCAGCAGCATGTCGAAACTCCAAGAGACCCAGTACTTC
NA	TRBD2	TRBV5-1	TRBJ2-7	CASSLVASSGGSSYEQYF	TGCGCCAGCAGCTTGGTGGCGTCTAGCGGGGGGAGCTCCTACGAGCAGTACTTC
NA	NA	TRBV4-3	TRBJ1-4	CASSQGLTHEQTHIF	TGCGCCAGCAGCCAGGGACTCACCCATGAGCAGACTCACATATTT
NA	NA	TRBV9	TRBJ2-7	CASSVGSGMVDEQYF	TGTGCCAGCAGCGTAGGGTCGGGAATGGTCGATGAGCAGTACTTC
NA	NA	TRBV5-6	TRBJ1-5	CASSSRGLINRPQHF	TGTGCCAGCAGCTCTAGGGGCCTTATCAACAGGCCCCAGCATTTT
NA	TRBD1	TRBV6-1	TRBJ1-6	CASTLDRGANSPLHF	TGTGCCAGCACTCTGGACAGGGGAGCAAATTCACCCCTCCACTTT
NA	TRBD2	TRBV7-3	TRBJ2-1	CASSLMSGGYNEQFF	TGTGCCAGCAGTCTTATGAGCGGGGGGTACAATGAGCAGTTCTTC
NA	NA	TRBV27	TRBJ2-5	CASRTSIQETQYF	TGTGCCAGCAGAACATCGATCCAAGAGACCCAGTACTTC
NA	TRBD2	TRBV6-1	TRBJ2-7	CASLKGLEFGEQYF	TGTGCCAGCCTTAAGGGACTAGAGTTCGGGGAGCAGTACTTC
NA	TRBD2	TRBV4-3	TRBJ2-1	CASSLGTSGSDEQFF	TGCGCCAGCAGCCTAGGGACTAGCGGGAGCGATGAGCAGTTCTTC
NA	NA	TRBV5-8	TRBJ1-3	CASSLVLHSGNTIYF	TGTGCCAGCAGCTTGGTACTCCACTCTGGAAACACCATATATTTT
NA	NA	TRBV6-6	TRBJ1-1	CASSYGPGIGEAFF	TGTGCCAGCAGTTACGGCCCGGGGATCGGTGAAGCTTTCTTT
NA	NA	TRBV6-6	TRBJ2-3	CASIGGRISIDTQYF	TGTGCCAGCATTGGGGGCCGAATTAGCATCGATACGCAGTATTTT
NA	TRBD1	TRBV5-4	TRBJ2-5	CASSSRDRGETQYF	TGTGCCAGCAGCTCCCGGGACAGAGGAGAGACCCAGTACTTC
NA	TRBD2	TRBV13	TRBJ2-1	CASSLVVGLAVYNEQFF	TGTGCCAGCAGCTTAGTAGTTGGTCTAGCGGTTTACAATGAGCAGTTCTTC
NA	TRBD1	TRBV4-3	TRBJ1-1	CASSQGQGRSMNTEAFF	TGCGCCAGCAGCCAAGGACAGGGTAGATCTATGAACACTGAAGCTTTCTTT
NA	NA	TRBV9	TRBJ1-5	CASSVVGRGSNQPQHF	TGTGCCAGCAGCGTAGTAGGCAGGGGCAGCAATCAGCCCCAGCATTTT
NA	TRBD1	TRBV4-3	TRBJ2-7	CASSPGTGGSYEQYF	TGCGCCAGCAGCCCCGGGACAGGCGGATCCTACGAGCAGTACTTC
NA	TRBD1	TRBV2	TRBJ2-5	CASSPTGSRETQYF	TGTGCCAGCAGCCCGACAGGGTCTAGGGAGACCCAGTACTTC
NA	TRBD2	TRBV30	TRBJ2-7	CAWSPLAGAHYEQYF	TGTGCCTGGAGTCCCCTAGCGGGGGCTCACTACGAGCAGTACTTC
NA	TRBD1	TRBV5-4	TRBJ2-7	CASSWAGTGYEQYF	TGTGCCAGCAGCTGGGCAGGGACAGGCTACGAGCAGTACTTC
NA	TRBD1	TRBV7-9	TRBJ1-1	CASGQGMNTEAFF	TGTGCCAGCGGACAGGGGATGAACACTGAAGCTTTCTTT
once	NA	TRBV4-1	TRBJ1-4	CASREGAGEKLFF	TGCGCCAGCAGAGAAGGGGCCGGAGAAAAACTGTTTTTT
NA	NA	TRBV7-9	TRBJ2-7	CASTNTGLAYEQYF	TGTGCCAGCACTAATACAGGGTTGGCCTACGAGCAGTACTTC
NA	NA	TRBV7-2	TRBJ2-3	CASSFAGMGTDTQYF	TGTGCCAGCAGCTTTGCAGGGATGGGCACAGATACGCAGTATTTT
NA	TRBD1	TRBV7-9	TRBJ1-1	CASSPTGAGTEAFF	TGTGCCAGCAGCCCTACAGGGGCGGGCACTGAAGCTTTCTTT
NA	NA	TRBV6-5	TRBJ2-7	CASSPVRLDSYEQYF	TGTGCCAGCAGTCCAGTCCGCCTAGACTCCTACGAGCAGTACTTC
NA	TRBD2	TRBV2	TRBJ2-5	CASSAGTSGRVENF	TGTGCCAGCAGCGCCGGGACTAGCGGGAGGGTCGAGAACTTC
NA	NA	TRBV7-2	TRBJ1-6	CASSLAGVMGFENSPLHF	TGTGCCAGCAGCTTAGCAGGGGTTATGGGCTTCGAGAATTCACCCCTCCACTTT
NA	TRBD2	TRBV11-2	TRBJ2-5	CASDRTSGGAGETQYF	TGTGCCAGCGACCGGACTAGCGGGGGGGCCGGGGAGACCCAGTACTTC
NA	TRBD1	TRBV2	TRBJ1-4	CASSPGQSEEKLFF	TGTGCCAGCAGTCCGGGACAGTCTGAAGAAAAACTGTTTTTT